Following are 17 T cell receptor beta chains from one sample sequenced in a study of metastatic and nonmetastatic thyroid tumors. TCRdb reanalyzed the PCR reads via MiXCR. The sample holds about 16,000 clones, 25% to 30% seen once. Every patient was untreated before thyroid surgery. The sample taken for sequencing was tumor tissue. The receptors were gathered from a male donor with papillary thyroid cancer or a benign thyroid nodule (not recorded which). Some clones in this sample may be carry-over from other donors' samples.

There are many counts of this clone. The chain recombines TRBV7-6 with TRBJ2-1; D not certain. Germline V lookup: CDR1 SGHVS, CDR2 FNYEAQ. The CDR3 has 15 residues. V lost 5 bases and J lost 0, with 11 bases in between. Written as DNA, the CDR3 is TGTGCCAGCAGCCCAGACCAGACCTCCTACAATGAGCAGTTCTTC. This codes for CASSPDQTSYNEQFF.

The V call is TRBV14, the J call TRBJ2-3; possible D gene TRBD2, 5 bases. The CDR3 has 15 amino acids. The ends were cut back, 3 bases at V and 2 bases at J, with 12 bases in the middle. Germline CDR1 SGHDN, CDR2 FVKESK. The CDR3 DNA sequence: TGTGCCAGCAGCCAGTGGAGGACCGACACAGATACGCAGTATTTT. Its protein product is CASSQWRTDTDTQYF.

The CDR3 here is CASSLGQLTDTQYF. In DNA form, the CDR3 reads TGTGCCAGCAGCTTAGGGCAGCTCACAGATACGCAGTATTTT. V usage is TRBV7-9 and J usage is TRBJ2-3; D unclear. With 1 base removed from V and 2 bases from J, the gap between germline ends came to 7 bases. CDR1 SEHNR and CDR2 FQNEAQ come from the germline V gene (reference sequence). The CDR3 contains 14 residues.

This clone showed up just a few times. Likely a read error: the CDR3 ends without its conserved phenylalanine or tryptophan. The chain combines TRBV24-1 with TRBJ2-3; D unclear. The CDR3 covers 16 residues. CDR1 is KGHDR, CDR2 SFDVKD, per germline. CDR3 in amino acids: CATSDFRTAVTDTQYL. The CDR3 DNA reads TGTGCCACCAGCGATTTTAGAACAGCAGTCACAGATACGCAGTATTTA.

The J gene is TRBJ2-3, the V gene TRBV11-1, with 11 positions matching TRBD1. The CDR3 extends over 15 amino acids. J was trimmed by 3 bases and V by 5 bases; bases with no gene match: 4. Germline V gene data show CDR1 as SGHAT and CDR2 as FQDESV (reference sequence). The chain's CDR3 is CASSLGTGGTDTQYF. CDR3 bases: TGTGCCAGCAGCCTCGGGACAGGGGGGACAGATACGCAGTATTTT.

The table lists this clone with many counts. CDR3 nucleotides: TGTGCCAGCAGAGATGAGTACACAGATACGCAGTATTTT. Translated: CASRDEYTDTQYF. The chain couples TRBV28 to TRBJ2-3; D ambiguous. V lost 6 bases to trimming and J lost 2 bases, with 9 bases between them. This CDR3 has 13 amino acids. In germline, CDR1 is MDHEN, CDR2 SYDVKM.

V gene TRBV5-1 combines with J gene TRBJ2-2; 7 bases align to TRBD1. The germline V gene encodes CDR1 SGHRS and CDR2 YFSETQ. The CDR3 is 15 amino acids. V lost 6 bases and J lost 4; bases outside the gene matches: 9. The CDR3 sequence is CASTLTGSSTGELFF. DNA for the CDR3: TGCGCCAGCACCCTGACAGGGAGTAGCACCGGGGAGCTGTTTTTT.

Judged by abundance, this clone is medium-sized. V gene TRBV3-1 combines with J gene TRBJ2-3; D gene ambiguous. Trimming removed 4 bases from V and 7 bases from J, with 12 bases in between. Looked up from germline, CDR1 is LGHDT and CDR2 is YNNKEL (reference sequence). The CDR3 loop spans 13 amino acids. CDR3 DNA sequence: TGTGCCAGCAGCCGATTAGATCGAAATACGCAGTATTTT. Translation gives CASSRLDRNTQYF.

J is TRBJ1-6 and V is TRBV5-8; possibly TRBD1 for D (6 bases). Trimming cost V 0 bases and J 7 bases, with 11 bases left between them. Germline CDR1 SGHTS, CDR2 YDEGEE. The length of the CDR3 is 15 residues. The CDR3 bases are TGTGCCAGCAGCTTGGATCAGGGGACAAATTCACCCCTCCACTTT. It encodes CASSLDQGTNSPLHF. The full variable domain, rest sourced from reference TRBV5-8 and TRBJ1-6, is EAGVTQSPTHLIKTRGQQATLRCSPISGHTSVYWYQQALGLGLQFLLWYDEGEERNRGNFPPRFSGRQFPNYSSELNVNALELEDSALYLCASSLDQGTNSPLHFGNGTRLTVT.

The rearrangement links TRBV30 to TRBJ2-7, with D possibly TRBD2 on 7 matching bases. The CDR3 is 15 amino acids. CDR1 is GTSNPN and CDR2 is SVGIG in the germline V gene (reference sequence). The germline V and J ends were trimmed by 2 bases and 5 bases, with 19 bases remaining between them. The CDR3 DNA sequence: TGTGCCTGGAGTACCGGGGGGCGAAGCGTCCACGAGCAGTACTTC. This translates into CAWSTGGRSVHEQYF.

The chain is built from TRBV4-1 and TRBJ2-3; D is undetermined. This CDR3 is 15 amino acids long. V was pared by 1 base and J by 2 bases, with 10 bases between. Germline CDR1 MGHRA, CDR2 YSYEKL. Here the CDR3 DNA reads TGCGCCAGCAGCCAAGGTCCCAGCGCCACAGATACGCAGTATTTT. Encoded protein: CASSQGPSATDTQYF.

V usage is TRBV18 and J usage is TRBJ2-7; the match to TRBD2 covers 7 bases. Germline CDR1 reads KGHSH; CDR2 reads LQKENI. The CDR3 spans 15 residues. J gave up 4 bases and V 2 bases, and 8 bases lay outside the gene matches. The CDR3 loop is CASSPNSGLLYEQYF. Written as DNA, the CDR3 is TGTGCCAGCTCACCAAATAGCGGGCTCTTATACGAGCAGTACTTC.

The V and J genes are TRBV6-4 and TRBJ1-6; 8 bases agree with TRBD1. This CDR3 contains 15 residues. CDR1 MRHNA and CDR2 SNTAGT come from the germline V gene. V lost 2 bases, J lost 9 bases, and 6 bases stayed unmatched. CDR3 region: CASSDKAGGFSPLHF. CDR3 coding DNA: TGTGCCAGCAGTGACAAGGCAGGGGGCTTTTCACCCCTCCACTTT.

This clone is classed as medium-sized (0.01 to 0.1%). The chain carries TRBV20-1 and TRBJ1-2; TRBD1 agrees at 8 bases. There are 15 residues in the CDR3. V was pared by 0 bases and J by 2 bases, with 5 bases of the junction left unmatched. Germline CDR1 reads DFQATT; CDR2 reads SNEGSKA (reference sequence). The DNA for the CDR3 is TGCAGTGCTAGAGACCAGGGGGCCCTCAACTATGGCTACACCTTC. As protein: CSARDQGALNYGYTF.

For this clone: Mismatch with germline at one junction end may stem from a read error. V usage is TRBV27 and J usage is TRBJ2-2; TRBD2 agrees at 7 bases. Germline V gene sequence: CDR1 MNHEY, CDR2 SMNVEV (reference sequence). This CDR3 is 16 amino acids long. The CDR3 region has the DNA TGTGCCAGCGGTCCGCGGTGGGGGGGGAACGCCGGGGAGCTGTTTTTT. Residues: CASGPRWGGNAGELFF.

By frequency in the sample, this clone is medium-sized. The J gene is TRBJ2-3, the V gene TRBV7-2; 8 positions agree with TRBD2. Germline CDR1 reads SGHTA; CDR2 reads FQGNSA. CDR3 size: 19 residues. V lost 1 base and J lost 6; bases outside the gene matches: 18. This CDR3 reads CASSLVALASGGVQDTQYF. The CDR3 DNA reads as TGTGCCAGCAGCTTAGTGGCACTCGCGAGCGGGGGCGTGCAGGATACGCAGTATTTT.

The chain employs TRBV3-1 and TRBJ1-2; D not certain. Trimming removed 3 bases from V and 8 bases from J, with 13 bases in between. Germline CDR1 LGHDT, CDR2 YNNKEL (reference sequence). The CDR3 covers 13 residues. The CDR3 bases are TGTGCCAGCAGCCAGCAGGATACTGGGGGCTACACCTTC. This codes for CASSQQDTGGYTF.